This T cell receptor beta chain is from a study of a mutant IDH1 vaccine in newly diagnosed glioma. Profiled with immunoSEQ multiplex PCR; TCRdb holds only in-frame clones, not every one. The sample lists tens of thousands of clones, about four fifths seen once, with 5% to 7% in the top ten. Time point given: week 35, safety follow-up. Each dose delivered 300 ug of mutant IDH1 20-mer peptide subcutaneously with imiquimod. The donor cohort comprised cases of new WHO grade 3 or 4 IDH1-mutant, ATRX-lost astrocytoma. With 1 base removed from V and 2 bases from J, the gap between germline ends came to 12 bases. The CDR3 loop spans 16 amino acids. Germline CDR1 reads KGHSH; CDR2 reads LQKENI. In the case of this clone: The antigen remains undetermined.

Regarding the study as a whole: Alterations occurring in top peripheral T cell clonotypes seemed unrelated to pseudoprogression.

This sequence joins TRBV18 and TRBJ2-1, with D perhaps assigned TRBD1 or TRBD2 (7 bases each). Sequencing used PBMCs, obtained from a glioma patient whose treatment included an IDH1 peptide vaccine. The receptor comes from a man in his forties or fifties with glioma. The CDR3 DNA reads TGTGCCAGCTCACCACGGGCAGGGGGGGCCTACAATGAGCAGTTCTTC. It specifies CASSPRAGGAYNEQFF.